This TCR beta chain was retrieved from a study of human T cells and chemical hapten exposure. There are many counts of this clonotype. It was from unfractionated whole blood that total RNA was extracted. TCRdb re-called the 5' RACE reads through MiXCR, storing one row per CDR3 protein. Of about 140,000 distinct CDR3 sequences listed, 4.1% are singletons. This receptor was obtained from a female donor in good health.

The CDR3 protein is CSVKFHGQGLTGNTIYF. The CDR3 coding sequence is TGCAGCGTTAAGTTCCACGGACAGGGATTAACTGGAAACACCATATATTTT. This chain uses TRBV29-1 with TRBJ1-3; TRBD1 aligns across 8 bases. Germline loops: CDR1 SQVTM, CDR2 ANQGSEA. The CDR3 consists of 17 residues. With V trimmed by 5 bases and J by 2 bases, 14 bases remained unmatched.